This record concerns one T cell receptor (beta chain) sequence. Antigen: not known. CDR1 is SGHDN and CDR2 is FVKESK in the germline V gene. The CDR3 sequence is 22 residues long. The V gene end was trimmed by 4 bases and the J gene end by 6 bases; junction bases not matched to a gene: 29. The data were obtained in a study of graft-versus-host responses after intestinal transplantation. Notes on the study in general: The study associated peak circulating GvH clone levels with early post-transplant HvG declines.

The data were produced by immunoSEQ multiplex PCR, yet TCRdb's version contains in-frame clones alone and is incomplete. The repertoire holds roughly 10,000 clones, with around 93% as singletons. The sequenced sample was PBMCs, obtained almost 70 days after transplant. V usage is TRBV14 and J usage is TRBJ1-1, with 10 nucleotides matching TRBD1. The origin of this receptor is a human patient who received an intestinal transplant, so some T cells may come from the graft donor. This CDR3 reads CASSPPKIDRDRGLLEEPEAFF. The CDR3 DNA reads as TGTGCCAGCAGCCCGCCGAAAATAGACCGGGACAGGGGACTTTTAGAGGAGCCTGAAGCTTTCTTT.